One and the same sample provided the 20 T cell receptor beta chains below, sequenced in a study of blood T cell repertoires in COVID-19. The assay was immunoSEQ multiplex PCR, and TCRdb's table has in-frame clones only and misses some. The sample carries 300,000 or so clones, under 90% recorded once. Sequences were obtained from PBMCs or T cells enriched from blood (not recorded which). Source of these receptors: a woman aged 18-35 years who had recovered from COVID-19.

The rearrangement links TRBV30 to TRBJ2-3; 12 positions agree with TRBD2. The V and J ends lost 2 bases and 6 bases, in that order; junction bases with no gene match: 6. Germline CDR1 and CDR2: GTSNPN and SVGIG (reference sequence). The CDR3 has 15 amino acids. The CDR3: CAWSMSSGGADTQYF. In nucleotides, the CDR3 is TGTGCCTGGAGTATGTCTAGCGGGGGGGCCGATACGCAGTATTTT.

This chain connects TRBV6-1 to TRBJ1-5, with a tentative D call TRBD1 (6 bases). Germline values: CDR1 MNHNS, CDR2 SASEGT. The CDR3 sequence is 13 residues long. The V end lost 2 bases, the J end lost 5 bases, and 7 bases lay between the germline ends. As DNA, the CDR3 is TGTGCCAGCAGTGAATCAGGGGATCAGCCCCAGCATTTT. Its protein product is CASSESGDQPQHF.

The chain links TRBV18 to TRBJ1-2; TRBD1 might be the D (5 bases). The germline V gene has CDR1 KGHSH and CDR2 LQKENI. The germline V and J ends were trimmed by 0 bases and 7 bases, with 12 bases remaining between them. This CDR3 comprises 14 residues. The CDR3 DNA reads as TGTGCCAGCTCACCACCGGGCCAGGGCTCTGGCTACACCTTC. This sequence encodes CASSPPGQGSGYTF.

The genes are TRBV9 and TRBJ2-3, with D maybe TRBD1 (6 bases). Deletions cut 3 bases from V and 0 bases from J, with 11 bases between. CDR1 is SGDLS and CDR2 is YYNGEE in the germline V gene. The CDR3 length is 15 residues. CDR3 in amino acids: CASSARDTSTDTQYF. In nucleotides, the CDR3 is TGTGCCAGCAGCGCCCGGGACACCAGCACAGATACGCAGTATTTT.

The chain has TRBV9 and TRBJ2-3; 8 nucleotides match TRBD2. CDR3 length: 16 amino acids. The trim removed 3 bases at V and 4 bases at J, leaving 10 bases unmatched. CDR1 is SGDLS and CDR2 is YYNGEE in the germline V gene. The CDR3: CASSAGTSTFADTQYF. The CDR3 nucleotides read TGTGCCAGCAGCGCGGGGACTAGTACGTTTGCAGATACGCAGTATTTT.

The chain couples TRBV19 to TRBJ1-5, with 8 bases aligning to TRBD1. Trimming removed 4 bases from V and 3 bases from J; junction bases left unmatched: 8. The germline V gene has CDR1 LNHDA and CDR2 SQIVND (reference sequence). This CDR3 has 16 amino acids. CDR3 protein: CASSTHRDRINQPQHF. The CDR3 DNA reads TGTGCCAGTAGTACTCACCGGGACAGGATCAATCAGCCCCAGCATTTT. Looking up the rest from reference TRBV19 and TRBJ1-5 gives the full variable domain: DGGITQSPKYLFRKEGQNVTLSCEQNLNHDAMYWYRQDPGQGLRLIYYSQIVNDFQKGDIAEGYSVSREKKESFPLTVTSAQKNPTAFYLCASSTHRDRINQPQHFGDGTRLSIL.

This clone has only a few counts. CDR3 sequence reads: CASSLGWTNTEAFF. CDR3 DNA sequence: TGTGCCAGCAGCTTAGGATGGACTAACACTGAAGCTTTCTTT. The gene calls are TRBV7-8 and TRBJ1-1; D not certain. The CDR3 consists of 14 residues. Germline assignment: CDR1 SGHVS and CDR2 FQNEAQ. The ends were cut back, 1 base at V and 2 bases at J, with 8 bases in the middle.

The V gene is TRBV5-1, the J gene TRBJ1-6; 7 positions agree with TRBD1. The CDR3 extends over 15 amino acids. Germline V gives CDR1 SGHRS, CDR2 YFSETQ. After removal of 7 bases from V and 5 bases from J, the junction contained 9 bases not matched to a gene. The CDR3 reads CASRGTVSDNSPLHF. Written as DNA, the CDR3 is TGCGCCAGCCGAGGGACAGTCTCTGATAATTCACCCCTCCACTTT.

The chain is built from TRBV19 and TRBJ1-1, with a possible D match to TRBD1 (6 bases). The germline gives CDR1 LNHDA, CDR2 SQIVND (reference sequence). Trimming removed 11 bases at V and 4 bases at J, with 11 bases between. The CDR3 has 11 residues. CDR3 protein: CASRTVTEAFF. The CDR3 DNA reads TGTGCCTCCCGGACAGTCACTGAAGCTTTCTTT.

This chain connects TRBV11-1 to TRBJ2-7, with D maybe TRBD1 (6 bases). This CDR3 contains 15 residues. The ends were cut back, 3 bases at V and 0 bases at J, with 12 bases in the middle. Germline CDR1 is SGHAT and CDR2 is FQDESV (reference sequence). The CDR3 region is CASSFNGQSSYEQYF. The CDR3 region has the DNA TGTGCCAGCAGCTTTAATGGACAGAGCTCCTACGAGCAGTACTTC.

In the case of this clone: This specimen includes other DNA sequences encoding the same CDR3. The rearrangement joins TRBV28 to TRBJ1-1; D uncertain. Trimming cost V 6 bases and J 6 bases, with 8 bases left between them. CDR1 is MDHEN and CDR2 is SYDVKM in the germline V gene. CDR3 size: 11 residues. The DNA for the CDR3 is TGTGCCAGCAGCCGGAGGGCTGAAGCTTTCTTT. This gives the protein CASSRRAEAFF.

J is TRBJ1-2 and V is TRBV7-3, with 8 bases that match TRBD1. This CDR3 has 13 residues. V shed 5 bases and J 4 bases; nucleotides not matched to a gene: 3. The germline CDR1 and CDR2 sequences are SGHTA and FQGTGA. Here the CDR3 DNA reads TGTGCCAGCAGCGAAGGACAGGGCTATGGCTACACCTTC. This sequence encodes CASSEGQGYGYTF.

The rearrangement uses TRBV14 and TRBJ1-6; 7 bases agree with TRBD1. The CDR3 length is 16 residues. From germline, CDR1 is SGHDN and CDR2 FVKESK. Trimming cost V 4 bases and J 7 bases; bases outside gene matches: 10. The chain's CDR3 is CASSLLRQGSNSPLHF. The DNA for the CDR3 is TGTGCCAGCAGCCTACTCCGACAGGGTTCAAATTCACCCCTCCACTTT. The full variable domain, with the rest looked up from reference TRBV14 and TRBJ1-6, is EAGVTQFPSHSVIEKGQTVTLRCDPISGHDNLYWYRRVMGKEIKFLLHFVKESKQDESGMPNNRFLAERTGGTYSTLKVQPAELEDSGVYFCASSLLRQGSNSPLHFGNGTRLTVT.

The rearrangement joins TRBV29-1 to TRBJ1-1; D remains ambiguous. The CDR3 is 12 amino acids. Germline V gene data show CDR1 as SQVTM and CDR2 as ANQGSEA. V dropped 7 bases and J dropped 0 bases, with 9 bases sitting between them. The CDR3, as DNA: TGCAGCGCCCCTACTTTGAACACTGAAGCTTTCTTT. This gives the protein CSAPTLNTEAFF.

In this sample, this clone turned up a few times. The J gene is TRBJ1-1, the V gene TRBV11-1, with D tentatively TRBD1 (5 bases). The CDR3 runs to 12 residues. Per germline, CDR1 SGHAT and CDR2 FQDESV (reference sequence). Trimming took off 10 bases at V and 1 base at J, with 10 bases between the two ends. The CDR3 nucleotides read TGTGCCACCAACGGACAGAACACTGAAGCTTTCTTT. Its protein product is CATNGQNTEAFF.

This chain joins TRBV11-1 and TRBJ2-1; a possible D gene is TRBD2 (5 bases). The CDR3 consists of 13 residues. V shed 0 bases and J shed 8 bases, with 8 bases lying between them. CDR1 is SGHAT and CDR2 is FQDESV in the germline V gene (reference sequence). The CDR3 DNA is TGTGCCAGCAGCTTAGCGTTCGGGGATGAGCAGTTCTTC. Protein sequence: CASSLAFGDEQFF.

Comments on this clone: Other nucleotide sequences from this sample produce the same CDR3. In DNA form, the CDR3 reads TGTGCCAGTAGTATAGGAGGGGGCGGCAATCAGCCCCAGCATTTT. This gives the protein CASSIGGGGNQPQHF. The chain links TRBV19 to TRBJ1-5; 7 bases match TRBD1. Germline lookup yields CDR1 LNHDA and CDR2 SQIVND (reference sequence). The CDR3 has 15 residues. J lost 2 bases, V lost 1 base, and 2 bases had no gene match.

The V and J genes are TRBV4-1 and TRBJ2-7; D gene uncertain. The V end lost 0 bases, the J end lost 0 bases, and 9 bases lay between the germline ends. This CDR3 spans 15 amino acids. CDR1 is MGHRA and CDR2 is YSYEKL in the germline V gene. CDR3 sequence reads: CASSQDPGFSYEQYF. CDR3 sequence (DNA): TGCGCCAGCAGCCAAGATCCGGGTTTCTCCTACGAGCAGTACTTC.

This chain uses TRBV5-6 with TRBJ1-6, with a weak D call TRBD1 (5 bases). The CDR3 has 15 residues. Trimming cost V 0 bases and J 9 bases, with 13 bases left between them. Germline lookup yields CDR1 SGHDT and CDR2 YYEEEE. The CDR3 region is CASSLEVGGPSPLHF. As DNA, the CDR3 is TGTGCCAGCAGCTTGGAAGTGGGGGGACCTTCACCCCTCCACTTT.

The chain combines TRBV5-1 with TRBJ1-2; D perhaps matches TRBD1 (6 bases). This CDR3 spans 13 amino acids. V dropped 5 bases and J dropped 5 bases, with 13 bases sitting between them. Germline values: CDR1 SGHRS, CDR2 YFSETQ. The CDR3, as DNA: TGCGCCAGCAGTTCCGACAGGTCGTATGGCTACACCTTC. It encodes CASSSDRSYGYTF.